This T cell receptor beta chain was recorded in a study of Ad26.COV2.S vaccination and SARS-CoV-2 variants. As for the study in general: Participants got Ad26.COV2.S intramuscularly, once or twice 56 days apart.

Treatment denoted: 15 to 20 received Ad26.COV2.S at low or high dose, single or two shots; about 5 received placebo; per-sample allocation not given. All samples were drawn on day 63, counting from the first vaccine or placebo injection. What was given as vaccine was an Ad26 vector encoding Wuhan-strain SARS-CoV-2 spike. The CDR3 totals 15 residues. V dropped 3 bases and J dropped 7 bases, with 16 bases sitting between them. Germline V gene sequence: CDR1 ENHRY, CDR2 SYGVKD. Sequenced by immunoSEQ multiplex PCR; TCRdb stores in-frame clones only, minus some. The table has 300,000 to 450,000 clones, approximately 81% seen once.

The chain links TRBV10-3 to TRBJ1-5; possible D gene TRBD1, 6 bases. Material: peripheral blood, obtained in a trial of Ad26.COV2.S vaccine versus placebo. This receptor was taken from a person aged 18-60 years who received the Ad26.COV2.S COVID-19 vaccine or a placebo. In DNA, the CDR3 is TGTGCCATCAGTGAAGGGACACCCGGTGACCAGCCCCAGCATTTT. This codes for CAISEGTPGDQPQHF.